This T cell receptor beta chain was obtained from a study of radiotherapy plus CTLA-4 blockade in lung cancer. Across the study: Objective responses were seen in around 18% of patients, disease control in more than 30%.

Comments on this clone: The antigen is undetermined.

The CDR3 loop spans 17 amino acids. Trimming at V came to 0 bases and at J to 4 bases, leaving 9 bases not matched to a gene. Germline CDR1 reads SGHKS; CDR2 reads YYEKEE (reference sequence). The data were produced by immunoSEQ multiplex PCR, yet TCRdb's version contains in-frame clones alone and is incomplete. Found here are about 77,000 clones, around 74% of them singletons; the top ten hold roughly 10%. CTLA-4 blockade with ipilimumab, together with focal radiation, was given to patients with chemo-refractory metastatic non-small-cell lung cancer. General study points: Early blood T cell clone changes and increased post-radiation serum interferon-beta were reportedly the strongest response predictors. Blood-borne expansion of tumor-derived TCR clones followed radiotherapy plus ipilimumab.

The chain carries TRBV5-5 and TRBJ2-3, with TRBD2 identical over 9 bases. Specimen: peripheral blood, collected from a patient treated with radiotherapy plus ipilimumab. The receptor was isolated from a human donor with non-small cell lung cancer whose response to radiotherapy plus ipilimumab could not be evaluated. The CDR3 is CASSLDLAGGRADTQYF. The CDR3 region has the DNA TGTGCCAGCAGCTTGGATTTGGCGGGGGGGCGCGCAGATACGCAGTATTTT.